This TCR beta chain was sequenced during a study of shared clonotypes between healthy human individuals. This clone was detected once. Trimming cost V 4 bases and J 12 bases; bases outside gene matches: 16. The CDR3 runs to 15 residues. Per germline, CDR1 MGHDK and CDR2 SYGVNS. Here immunoSEQ multiplex PCR was the method, and the copy in TCRdb shows in-frame clones only, minus some. This sample has 1,400,000 or so clones; around 98.5% occur once, and the top ten carry roughly 0.35%. This clonotype was sampled from a man younger than 40 in good health. The rearrangement links TRBV25-1 to TRBJ2-7, with 9 bases matching TRBD2. What was sequenced was naive CD4+ T cells sorted from blood. Subset in this sample: CD45RA+ positively selected. CDR3 protein: CASSGNQTSGWGRYF. As DNA, the CDR3 is TGTGCCAGCAGTGGGAATCAGACTAGCGGCTGGGGGAGGTACTTC.